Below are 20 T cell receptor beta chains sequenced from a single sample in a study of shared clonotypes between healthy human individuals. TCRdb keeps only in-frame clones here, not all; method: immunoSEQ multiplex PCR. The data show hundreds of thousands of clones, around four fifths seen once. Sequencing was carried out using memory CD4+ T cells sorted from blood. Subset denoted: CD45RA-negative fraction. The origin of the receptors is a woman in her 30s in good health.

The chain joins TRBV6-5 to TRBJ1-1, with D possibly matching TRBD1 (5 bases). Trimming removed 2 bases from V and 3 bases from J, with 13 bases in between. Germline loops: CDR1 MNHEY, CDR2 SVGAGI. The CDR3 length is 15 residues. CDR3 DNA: TGTGCCAGCAGTTACGCCCGGGGCACATACACTGAAGCTTTCTTT. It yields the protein CASSYARGTYTEAFF.

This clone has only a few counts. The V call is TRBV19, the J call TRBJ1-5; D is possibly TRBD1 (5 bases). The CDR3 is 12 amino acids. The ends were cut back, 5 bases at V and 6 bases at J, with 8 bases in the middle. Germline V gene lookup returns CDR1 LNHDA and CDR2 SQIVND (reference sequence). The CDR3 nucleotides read TGTGCCAGTAGTCCCGACAGTCAGCCCCAGCATTTT. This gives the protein CASSPDSQPQHF.

The CDR3 DNA is TGTGCCACCAGCAGAAGACAGGGCCACCTTCGGGATACGCAGTATTTT. Translation gives CATSRRQGHLRDTQYF. V is TRBV15 and J is TRBJ2-3; 7 nucleotides line up with TRBD1. This CDR3 is built from 16 residues. The junction had 11 bases not matched to a gene; V was cut back by 2 bases and J by 6 bases. CDR1 and CDR2 from the germline V gene are LNHNV and YYDKDF (reference sequence). Complete variable domain (other parts from reference TRBV15 and TRBJ2-3): DAMVIQNPRYQVTQFGKPVTLSCSQTLNHNVMYWYQQKSSQAPKLLFHYYDKDFNNEADTPDNFQSRRPNTSFCFLDIRSPGLGDTAMYLCATSRRQGHLRDTQYFGPGTRLTVL.

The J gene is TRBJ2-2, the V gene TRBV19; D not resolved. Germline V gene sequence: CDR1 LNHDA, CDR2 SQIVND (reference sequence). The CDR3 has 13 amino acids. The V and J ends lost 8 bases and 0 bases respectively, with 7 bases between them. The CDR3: CASDFANTGELFF. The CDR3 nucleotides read TGTGCCAGTGATTTCGCGAACACCGGGGAGCTGTTTTTT.

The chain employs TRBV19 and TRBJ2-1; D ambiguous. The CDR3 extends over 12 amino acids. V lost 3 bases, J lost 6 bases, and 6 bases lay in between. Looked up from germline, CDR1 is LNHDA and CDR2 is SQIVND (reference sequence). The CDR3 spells CASSIRVNEQFF. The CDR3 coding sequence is TGTGCCAGTAGTATCCGAGTCAATGAGCAGTTCTTC.

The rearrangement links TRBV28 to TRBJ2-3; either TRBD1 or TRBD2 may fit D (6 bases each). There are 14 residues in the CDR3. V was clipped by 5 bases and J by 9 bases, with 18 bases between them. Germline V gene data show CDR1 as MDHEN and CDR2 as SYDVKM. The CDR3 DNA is TGTGCCAGCAGTACCTCAGGGGCGGGGTGGACGCAGTATTTT. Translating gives CASSTSGAGWTQYF.

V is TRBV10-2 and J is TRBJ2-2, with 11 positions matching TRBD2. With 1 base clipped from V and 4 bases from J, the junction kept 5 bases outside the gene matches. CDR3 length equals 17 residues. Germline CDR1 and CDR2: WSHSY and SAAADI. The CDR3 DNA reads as TGCGCCAGCAGTGAGTTACTAGCGGGAGTCGTCACCGGGGAGCTGTTTTTT. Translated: CASSELLAGVVTGELFF.

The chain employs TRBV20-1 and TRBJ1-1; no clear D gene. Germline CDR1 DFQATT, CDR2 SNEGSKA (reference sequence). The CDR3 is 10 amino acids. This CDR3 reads CSGPDTEAFF. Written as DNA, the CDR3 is TGCAGCGGCCCGGACACTGAAGCTTTCTTT.

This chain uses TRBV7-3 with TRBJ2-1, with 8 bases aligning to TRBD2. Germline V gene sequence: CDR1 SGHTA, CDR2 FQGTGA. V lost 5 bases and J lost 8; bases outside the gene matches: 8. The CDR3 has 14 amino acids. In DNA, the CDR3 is TGTGCCAGCAGCAGCAATAGCGGGATTGATGAGCAGTTCTTC. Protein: CASSSNSGIDEQFF. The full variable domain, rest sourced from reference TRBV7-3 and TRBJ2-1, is GAGVSQTPSNKVTEKGKYVELRCDPISGHTALYWYRQSLGQGPEFLIYFQGTGAADDSGLPNDRFFAVRPEGSVSTLKIQRTERGDSAVYLCASSSNSGIDEQFFGPGTRLTVL.

The DNA of the CDR3 is TGCGCCAGCGGAGAAGATGGAAACACTGAAGCTTTCTTT. It yields the protein CASGEDGNTEAFF. The chain links TRBV5-1 to TRBJ1-1; no definite D call. Germline CDR1 reads SGHRS; CDR2 reads YFSETQ. This CDR3 region has 13 residues. V lost 7 bases and J 2 bases, leaving 12 bases between the germline ends.

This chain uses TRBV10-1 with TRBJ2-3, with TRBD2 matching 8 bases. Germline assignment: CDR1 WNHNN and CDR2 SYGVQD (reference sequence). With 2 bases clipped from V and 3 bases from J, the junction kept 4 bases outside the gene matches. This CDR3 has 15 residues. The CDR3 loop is CASSERAGATDTQYF. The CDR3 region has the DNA TGCGCCAGCAGTGAGAGAGCGGGAGCGACAGATACGCAGTATTTT.

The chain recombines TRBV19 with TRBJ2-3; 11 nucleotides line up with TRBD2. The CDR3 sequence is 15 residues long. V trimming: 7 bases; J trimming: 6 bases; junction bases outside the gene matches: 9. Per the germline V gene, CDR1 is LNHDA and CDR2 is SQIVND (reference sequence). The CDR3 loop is CASNPLAGGSDTQYF. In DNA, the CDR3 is TGTGCCAGTAACCCCCTAGCGGGAGGCAGCGATACGCAGTATTTT.

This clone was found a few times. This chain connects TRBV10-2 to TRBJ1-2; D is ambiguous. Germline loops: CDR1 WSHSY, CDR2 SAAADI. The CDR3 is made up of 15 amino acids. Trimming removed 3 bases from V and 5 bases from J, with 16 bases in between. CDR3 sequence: CASSDGANGLYGYTF. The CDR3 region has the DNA TGCGCCAGCAGTGATGGTGCTAACGGCCTGTATGGCTACACCTTC.

CDR3 bases: TGTGCCAGCAGCTTTTCGGGGAGTGTTCTGCAGTTCTTC. This codes for CASSFSGSVLQFF. The chain has TRBV11-2 and TRBJ2-1; maybe TRBD2 (5 bases). The CDR3 covers 13 residues. Germline V gene data show CDR1 as SGHAT and CDR2 as FQNNGV. V gave up 3 bases and J gave up 12 bases, with 15 bases separating them.

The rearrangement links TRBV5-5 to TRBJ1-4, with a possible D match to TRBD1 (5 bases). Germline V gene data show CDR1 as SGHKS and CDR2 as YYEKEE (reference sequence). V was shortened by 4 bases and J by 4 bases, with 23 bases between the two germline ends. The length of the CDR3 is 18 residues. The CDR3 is CASSQPGTGRTINEKLFF. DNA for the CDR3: TGTGCCAGCAGCCAACCCGGTACGGGACGGACTATTAATGAAAAACTGTTTTTT. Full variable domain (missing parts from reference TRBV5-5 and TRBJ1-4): DAGVTQSPTHLIKTRGQQVTLRCSPISGHKSVSWYQQVLGQGPQFIFQYYEKEERGRGNFPDRFSARQFPNYSSELNVNALLLGDSALYLCASSQPGTGRTINEKLFFGSGTQLSVL.

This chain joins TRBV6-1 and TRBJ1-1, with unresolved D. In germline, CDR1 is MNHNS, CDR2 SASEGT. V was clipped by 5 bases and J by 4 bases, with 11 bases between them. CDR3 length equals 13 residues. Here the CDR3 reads CASSHLSGTEAFF. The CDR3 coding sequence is TGTGCCAGCAGTCACCTGAGCGGCACTGAAGCTTTCTTT.

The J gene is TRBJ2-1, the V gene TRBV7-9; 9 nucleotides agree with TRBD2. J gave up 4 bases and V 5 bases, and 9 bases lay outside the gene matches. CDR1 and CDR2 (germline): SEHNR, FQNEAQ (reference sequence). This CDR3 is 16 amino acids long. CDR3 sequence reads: CASSLPQLAGYNEQFF. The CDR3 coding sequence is TGTGCCAGCAGCCTACCCCAGCTAGCGGGATACAATGAGCAGTTCTTC.

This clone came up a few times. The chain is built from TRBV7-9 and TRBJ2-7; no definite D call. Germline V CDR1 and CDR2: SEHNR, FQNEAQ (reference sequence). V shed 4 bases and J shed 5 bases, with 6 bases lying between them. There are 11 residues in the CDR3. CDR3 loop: CASSYKDEQYF. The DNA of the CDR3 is TGTGCCAGCAGCTACAAGGACGAGCAGTACTTC. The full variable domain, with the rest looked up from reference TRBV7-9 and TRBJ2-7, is DTGVSQNPRHKITKRGQNVTFRCDPISEHNRLYWYRQTLGQGPEFLTYFQNEAQLEKSRLLSDRFSAERPKGSFSTLEIQRTEQGDSAMYLCASSYKDEQYFGPGTRLTVT.

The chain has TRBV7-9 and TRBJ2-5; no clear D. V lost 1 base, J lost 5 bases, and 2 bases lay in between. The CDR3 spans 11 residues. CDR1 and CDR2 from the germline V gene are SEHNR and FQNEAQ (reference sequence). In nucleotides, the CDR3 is TGTGCCAGCAGCTTAGATGAGACCCAGTACTTC. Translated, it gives CASSLDETQYF.

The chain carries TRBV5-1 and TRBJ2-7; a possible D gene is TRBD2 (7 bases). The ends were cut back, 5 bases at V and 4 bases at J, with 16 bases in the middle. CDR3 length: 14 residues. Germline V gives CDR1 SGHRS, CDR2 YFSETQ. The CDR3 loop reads CASREQGGGYEQYF. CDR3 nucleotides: TGCGCCAGCAGGGAACAGGGCGGGGGTTACGAGCAGTACTTC.